This T cell receptor beta chain is from a study of CD8+CD57+ T cells in acquired aplastic anemia. Study background: Average DNA yield from sorted CD4+ and CD8+ cells was approximately 3 ug. The average read count for CD4+ cells in healthy donors was some 9.9 million.

Findings and limits, study-wide: Overlapping CD8+ CDR3 repertoires of patients and controls contained around 30 shared sequences. Patient and control CD8+ Simpson's diversity was not significantly different.

Profiles of TCR beta VDJ and CDR3 were generated from a genomic DNA template. One entry per CDR3 protein, called by TCRdb with MiXCR from the reads. The sample yields some 410,000 distinct CDR3 sequences, just under 70% seen once. CDR1 and CDR2 (germline): ENHRY, SYGVKD. The CDR3 sequence is 13 residues long. Note on this clonotype: Its target is unknown. Germline and junction disagree at one end, which may indicate a read error.

The chain carries TRBV10-3 and TRBJ2-5, with 7 bases aligning to TRBD2. The TCR sequence derives from a human donor in good health, serving as a control. The sequenced sample was sorted CD4+, CD8+, or CD8+CD57+ T cells (not recorded which) from PBMCs. CDR3 sequence reads: CASKAGREETHYF. The CDR3 nucleotides are TGTGCCAGCAAAGCCGGACGGGAGGAGACCCACTACTTC.